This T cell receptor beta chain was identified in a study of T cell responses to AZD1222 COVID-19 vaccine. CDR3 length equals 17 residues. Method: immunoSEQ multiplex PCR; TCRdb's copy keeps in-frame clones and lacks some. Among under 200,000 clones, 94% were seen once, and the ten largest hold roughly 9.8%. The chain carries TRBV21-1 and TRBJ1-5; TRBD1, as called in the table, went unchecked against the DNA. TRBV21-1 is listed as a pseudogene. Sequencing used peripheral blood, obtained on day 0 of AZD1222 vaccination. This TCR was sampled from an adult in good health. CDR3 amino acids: CASKPRGTDDSNQPQHF. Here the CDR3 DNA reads TGTGCCAGCAAACCCCGAGGGACAGACGATAGCAATCAGCCCCAGCATTTT.